Following are 26 T cell receptor beta chains from one sample sequenced in a study of CD8 T cells in Susac syndrome. RNA in amounts of roughly 0.5 to 1 ug was reverse transcribed with random hexamers. One entry per CDR3 protein results from TCRdb running MiXCR on the immunoSEQ multiplex PCR reads. The sample carries roughly 200,000 distinct CDR3 sequences, 85% to 95% recorded once. The material sequenced was CD4+ T cells from PBMCs. Source of these receptors: a human donor with multiple sclerosis.

The chain employs TRBV30 and TRBJ1-2; the match to TRBD1 covers 9 bases. This CDR3 contains 14 residues. After removal of 6 bases from V and 6 bases from J, the junction contained 11 bases not matched to a gene. Germline loops: CDR1 GTSNPN, CDR2 SVGIG (reference sequence). CDR3: CACARQGVSDGYTF. In nucleotides, the CDR3 is TGTGCCTGCGCCCGACAGGGGGTGTCAGATGGCTACACCTTC.

The chain carries TRBV3-1 and TRBJ2-1; D is unresolved. Trimming left V 2 bases short and J 16 bases short, with 21 bases between. The CDR3 has 14 residues. Germline CDR1 and CDR2: LGHDT and YNNKEL (reference sequence). CDR3 amino acids: CASSQSGPPHQYFF. The CDR3 bases are TGTGCCAGCAGCCAATCTGGCCCTCCTCATCAGTATTTCTTC.

The genes are TRBV5-6 and TRBJ2-7; the D gene is possibly TRBD1 (7 bases). The germline CDR1 and CDR2 sequences are SGHDT and YYEEEE. The CDR3 spans 15 residues. Trimming shortened V by 4 bases and J by 3 bases, and 17 bases separated the two germline ends. The CDR3 coding sequence is TGTGCCAGCAGCCCGCAGGGGGGAATCTACTACGAGCAGTACGTC. As protein: CASSPQGGIYYEQYV.

This chain uses TRBV19 with TRBJ2-3, with D possibly called TRBD1 or TRBD2 (6 bases each). Germline loops: CDR1 LNHDA, CDR2 SQIVND (reference sequence). The CDR3 consists of 16 residues. Trimming cost V 3 bases and J 4 bases, with 17 bases left between them. For the CDR3, the DNA is TGTGCCAGTAGTATCAAGTGGGGGGCCTTTTCAGATACGCAGTATTTT. Protein sequence: CASSIKWGAFSDTQYF.

The rearrangement joins TRBV6-1 to TRBJ1-2; D not resolved. Trimming stripped 3 bases from V and 4 bases from J, with 12 bases between. The CDR3 covers 14 residues. Germline values: CDR1 MNHNS, CDR2 SASEGT. The CDR3, as DNA: TGTGCCAGCAGTGAGGGCCCGCGATCCTATGGCTACACCTTC. It is translated as CASSEGPRSYGYTF.

The chain employs TRBV27 and TRBJ2-7; a weak D match, TRBD1 (5 bases). The CDR3 sequence is 15 residues long. Trimming cost V 2 bases and J 2 bases, with 13 bases left between them. Germline V gene data show CDR1 as MNHEY and CDR2 as SMNVEV (reference sequence). The CDR3 region is CASSLVGQGPYEQYF. The CDR3 region has the DNA TGTGCCAGCAGTTTAGTGGGGCAGGGCCCCTACGAGCAGTACTTC.

J is TRBJ2-5 and V is TRBV9, with TRBD2 as a possible D gene (6 bases). Trimming shortened V by 0 bases and J by 7 bases, and 10 bases separated the two germline ends. CDR3 length equals 13 residues. The germline V gene encodes CDR1 SGDLS and CDR2 YYNGEE. CDR3 DNA sequence: TGTGCCAGCAGCGTAGGGCCCGGGGGGACCCAGTACTTC. This sequence encodes CASSVGPGGTQYF. The full variable domain, completed using reference TRBV9 and TRBJ2-5, is DSGVTQTPKHLITATGQRVTLRCSPRSGDLSVYWYQQSLDQGLQFLIQYYNGEERAKGNILERFSAQQFPDLHSELNLSSLELGDSALYFCASSVGPGGTQYFGPGTRLLVL.

This clonotype appeared a single time. The rearrangement links TRBV20-1 to TRBJ2-5; D is perhaps TRBD1 (5 bases). This CDR3 comprises 12 residues. Germline V gene sequence: CDR1 DFQATT, CDR2 SNEGSKA (reference sequence). Trimming took off 6 bases at V and 3 bases at J, with 11 bases between the two ends. The CDR3 reads CSATQGKETQYF. CDR3 bases: TGCAGTGCCACCCAGGGTAAAGAGACCCAGTACTTC.

The chain links TRBV15 to TRBJ1-2, with D maybe TRBD1 (6 bases). V was clipped by 0 bases and J by 7 bases, with 15 bases between them. CDR1 is LNHNV, CDR2 YYDKDF, per germline (reference sequence). The CDR3 loop spans 15 amino acids. CDR3 residues: CATSREDRVLGGYTF. In DNA, the CDR3 is TGTGCCACCAGCAGAGAGGACAGAGTTTTAGGTGGCTACACCTTC.

The chain is built from TRBV9 and TRBJ2-7; D is possibly TRBD1 or TRBD2 (5 bases each). The V and J ends lost 0 bases and 2 bases respectively, with 15 bases between them. Germline-derived CDR1 and CDR2 are SGDLS and YYNGEE. CDR3 length: 16 residues. CDR3 bases: TGTGCCAGCAGCGTAGGCCTCCGGGACCATCCCTACGAGCAGTACTTC. This encodes CASSVGLRDHPYEQYF. Complete variable domain (other parts from reference TRBV9 and TRBJ2-7): DSGVTQTPKHLITATGQRVTLRCSPRSGDLSVYWYQQSLDQGLQFLIQYYNGEERAKGNILERFSAQQFPDLHSELNLSSLELGDSALYFCASSVGLRDHPYEQYFGPGTRLTVT.

The rearrangement joins TRBV9 to TRBJ2-3; 14 bases align to TRBD2. Losses at the gene ends were 3 bases for V and 4 bases for J; bases not matched to a gene: 7. CDR1 is SGDLS, CDR2 YYNGEE, per germline. The CDR3 totals 17 residues. CDR3 nucleotide sequence: TGTGCCAGCAGCGCCGGACTAGCGGGGGGTTTCGCAGATACGCAGTATTTT. It encodes CASSAGLAGGFADTQYF.

The chain is built from TRBV3-1 and TRBJ2-1; D uncertain. CDR3 length: 14 amino acids. V dropped 1 base and J dropped 3 bases, with 7 bases sitting between them. Germline loops: CDR1 LGHDT, CDR2 YNNKEL (reference sequence). CDR3 sequence (DNA): TGTGCCAGCAGCCAAGCGGCCGGCTACAATGAGCAGTTCTTC. It is translated as CASSQAAGYNEQFF.

This chain joins TRBV3-1 and TRBJ1-5; D is ambiguous. V lost 3 bases and J 11 bases, leaving 8 bases between the germline ends. The germline V gene has CDR1 LGHDT and CDR2 YNNKEL (reference sequence). The CDR3 covers 11 residues. The CDR3 DNA follows: TGTGCCAGCAGCCAGGGAGGGTCCCAGCATTTT. Translating gives CASSQGGSQHF.

The rearrangement uses TRBV11-2 and TRBJ1-4; D gene uncertain. Trimming stripped 0 bases from V and 0 bases from J, with 8 bases between. Germline CDR1 SGHAT, CDR2 FQNNGV. The CDR3 spans 16 residues. In nucleotides, the CDR3 is TGTGCCAGCAGCTTAGATCGGGGTGCAACTAATGAAAAACTGTTTTTT. Translated: CASSLDRGATNEKLFF.

The chain uses TRBV14 and TRBJ1-2; no firm D call. The V gene's germline CDR1 is SGHDN and CDR2 FVKESK. This CDR3 is built from 17 residues. Trimming stripped 5 bases from V and 1 base from J, with 20 bases between. This chain's CDR3 is CASSTPDRGDFNYGYTF. In DNA, the CDR3 is TGTGCCAGCAGCACACCCGACCGGGGAGATTTTAACTATGGCTACACCTTC.

The chain uses TRBV9 and TRBJ1-2, with 7 positions matching TRBD1. CDR1 SGDLS and CDR2 YYNGEE come from the germline V gene. Trimming cost V 0 bases and J 6 bases; bases outside gene matches: 8. The CDR3 length is 15 residues. CDR3: CASSVVRGDENGYTF. DNA of the CDR3: TGTGCCAGCAGCGTAGTCAGGGGGGATGAGAATGGCTACACCTTC.

The chain has TRBV3-1 and TRBJ1-1, with D perhaps TRBD1 (6 bases). Between the trimmed V and J ends, which lost 4 bases and 0 bases, there was a span of 12 bases. This CDR3 is 15 amino acids long. In germline, CDR1 is LGHDT, CDR2 YNNKEL (reference sequence). This chain's CDR3 is CASSPRGILNTEAFF. The CDR3 DNA is TGTGCCAGCAGCCCGAGGGGGATACTGAACACTGAAGCTTTCTTT.

J is TRBJ1-1 and V is TRBV29-1; no clear D. Trimming cost V 8 bases and J 0 bases, with 16 bases left between them. Germline V gene data show CDR1 as SQVTM and CDR2 as ANQGSEA. The CDR3 has 14 amino acids. In DNA, the CDR3 is TGCAGCCCCTGGTCCCCAGCGTTGAACACTGAAGCTTTCTTT. Its protein product is CSPWSPALNTEAFF.

The V gene is TRBV30, the J gene TRBJ1-1; D gene unclear. Germline V gene sequence: CDR1 GTSNPN, CDR2 SVGIG (reference sequence). This CDR3 is 13 amino acids long. V dropped 3 bases and J dropped 1 base, with 9 bases sitting between them. CDR3 residues: CAWRRQENTEAFF. The CDR3 DNA is TGTGCCTGGAGGCGTCAGGAGAACACTGAAGCTTTCTTT.

The chain carries TRBV6-5 and TRBJ2-5, with a possible D match to TRBD1 (6 bases). This CDR3 is built from 13 residues. Trimming removed 5 bases at V and 2 bases at J, with 9 bases between. Germline V CDR1 and CDR2: MNHEY, SVGAGI. The CDR3 reads CASSGTRQETQYF. The CDR3 bases are TGTGCCAGCAGTGGGACAAGGCAAGAGACCCAGTACTTC.

The chain combines TRBV12-3 or TRBV12-4 with TRBJ2-5, with 8 bases that match TRBD2. CDR3 length: 14 residues. The junction had 8 bases not matched to a gene; V was cut back by 6 bases and J by 5 bases. DNA for the CDR3: TGTGCCAGCAGGGGGGGACTAGTCGCCGAGACCCAGTACTTC. This sequence encodes CASRGGLVAETQYF.

The genes are TRBV12-3 or TRBV12-4 and TRBJ1-1, with a tentative D call TRBD1 (5 bases). V was pared by 4 bases and J by 0 bases, with 9 bases between. The CDR3 consists of 14 residues. The CDR3 loop reads CASSSQGVNTEAFF. The CDR3 nucleotides are TGTGCCAGCAGTTCGCAGGGAGTGAACACTGAAGCTTTCTTT.

This clonotype was seen once. The chain uses TRBV15 and TRBJ1-5; no clear D. Germline lookup yields CDR1 LNHNV and CDR2 YYDKDF (reference sequence). Trimming cost V 5 bases and J 4 bases, with 15 bases left between them. The CDR3 is 15 residues long. The CDR3 sequence is CATSPRGPENQPQHF. The CDR3 DNA follows: TGTGCCACCAGCCCCCGCGGACCGGAAAATCAGCCCCAGCATTTT. The variable domain in full, completed from reference TRBV15 and TRBJ1-5, reads DAMVIQNPRYQVTQFGKPVTLSCSQTLNHNVMYWYQQKSSQAPKLLFHYYDKDFNNEADTPDNFQSRRPNTSFCFLDIRSPGLGDTAMYLCATSPRGPENQPQHFGDGTRLSIL.

The V and J genes are TRBV11-2 and TRBJ1-2; the D is unclear. CDR3 length equals 12 residues. V was cut by 3 bases and J by 5 bases, with 7 bases left in between. The germline CDR1 and CDR2 sequences are SGHAT and FQNNGV. CDR3 amino acids: CASSFEVYGYTF. The DNA for the CDR3 is TGTGCCAGCAGCTTCGAAGTTTATGGCTACACCTTC.

This chain joins TRBV20-1 and TRBJ2-1, with D tentatively TRBD2 (6 bases). The ends were cut back, 3 bases at V and 7 bases at J, with 10 bases in the middle. The germline V gene has CDR1 DFQATT and CDR2 SNEGSKA (reference sequence). This CDR3 is built from 12 residues. The CDR3 here is CSARAGSNEQFF. The CDR3 DNA follows: TGCAGTGCTAGGGCGGGATCTAATGAGCAGTTCTTC.

The chain employs TRBV6-1 and TRBJ2-1; D uncertain. The CDR3 totals 15 residues. The V and J ends lost 11 bases and 0 bases respectively, with 17 bases between them. Looked up from germline, CDR1 is MNHNS and CDR2 is SASEGT. The CDR3 reads CAANRAPSSYNEQFF. DNA for the CDR3: TGTGCCGCAAATCGAGCGCCGAGCTCCTACAATGAGCAGTTCTTC.